The 9 T cell receptor beta chains reported below all come from one sample, sequenced in a study of CD8 T cells in ankylosing spondylitis. TCRdb reprocessed the 5' RACE reads via MiXCR and lists one record per CDR3 protein. The sample gives about 150,000 distinct CDR3 sequences, more than 40% of which show up once; around 15% is in the top ten. Sequenced input: synovial fluid, either unsorted or a sorted T cell fraction (not recorded which). The receptor source for this set is a male donor with ankylosing spondylitis.

V gene TRBV15 combines with J gene TRBJ1-1; TRBD1 is a possible D gene (5 bases). Germline CDR1 and CDR2: LNHNV and YYDKDF (reference sequence). The CDR3 is 16 residues long. V was clipped by 3 bases and J by 1 base, with 15 bases between them. The CDR3 DNA reads TGTGCCACCAGCAGGGACGACAGCTTCCCGAACACTGAAGCTTTCTTT. Protein sequence: CATSRDDSFPNTEAFF.

The gene calls are TRBV20-1 and TRBJ1-1, with 10 bases aligning to TRBD1. V gave up 1 base and J gave up 1 base; unmatched junction bases: 3. This CDR3 region has 15 residues. Germline CDR1 is DFQATT and CDR2 is SNEGSKA (reference sequence). The CDR3: CSARAWDRGNTEAFF. In nucleotides, the CDR3 is TGCAGTGCTAGAGCTTGGGACAGGGGGAACACTGAAGCTTTCTTT.

This clonotype was recorded at least ten times. The chain carries TRBV7-2 and TRBJ1-2, with 7 bases matching TRBD1. V lost 6 bases, J lost 2 bases, and 3 bases stayed unmatched. There are 13 residues in the CDR3. Germline assignment: CDR1 SGHTA and CDR2 FQGNSA. Written as DNA, the CDR3 is TGTGCCAGCAGTGGACAGGCAAACTATGGCTACACCTTC. It specifies CASSGQANYGYTF.

This sequence joins TRBV15 and TRBJ2-1; D is uncertain. Germline V gives CDR1 LNHNV, CDR2 YYDKDF (reference sequence). The V end was cut by 0 bases, the J end by 5 bases, with 5 bases between. This CDR3 is 13 amino acids long. This CDR3 is CATSRDGHNEQFF. The CDR3 DNA reads TGTGCCACCAGCAGAGATGGGCACAATGAGCAGTTCTTC.

CDR3 DNA: TGTGCCAGCAGCCCACGGGACTATCTCACAGATACGCAGTATTTT. It codes for CASSPRDYLTDTQYF. The rearrangement uses TRBV7-8 and TRBJ2-3; TRBD2 matches at 7 bases. This CDR3 comprises 15 residues. Losses at the gene ends were 5 bases for V and 2 bases for J; bases not matched to a gene: 7. Germline assignment: CDR1 SGHVS and CDR2 FQNEAQ.

The CDR3 here is CASRRTGHGQGTEAFF. CDR3 bases: TGCGCCAGCAGACGGACAGGGCACGGGCAGGGCACTGAAGCTTTCTTT. This chain joins TRBV5-1 and TRBJ1-1; 8 positions agree with TRBD1. The trim removed 5 bases at V and 4 bases at J, leaving 13 bases unmatched. The CDR3 has 16 residues. Germline V gene lookup returns CDR1 SGHRS and CDR2 YFSETQ.

J is TRBJ2-6 and V is TRBV12-3 or TRBV12-4; TRBD1 is a possible D gene (5 bases). There are 17 residues in the CDR3. V gave up 2 bases and J gave up 0 bases, with 11 bases separating them. This CDR3 is CASSLRAGNSGANVLTF. The CDR3 coding sequence is TGTGCCAGCAGTTTAAGGGCAGGGAACTCTGGGGCCAACGTCCTGACTTTC.

This rearrangement joins TRBV4-1 to TRBJ1-1; the D gene is possibly TRBD1 (5 bases). CDR3 length equals 16 residues. V lost 1 base and J 4 bases, leaving 16 bases between the germline ends. From germline, CDR1 is MGHRA and CDR2 YSYEKL. The CDR3 loop is CASSQVWGELSTEAFF. CDR3 coding DNA: TGCGCCAGCAGCCAAGTCTGGGGGGAGTTGAGCACTGAAGCTTTCTTT.

The CDR3 is CAISEIGRPQETQYF. In DNA, the CDR3 is TGTGCCATCAGTGAGATCGGCCGGCCGCAAGAGACCCAGTACTTC. The chain combines TRBV10-3 with TRBJ2-5; no reliable D call. The CDR3 length is 15 residues. Germline V gene data show CDR1 as ENHRY and CDR2 as SYGVKD. V lost 2 bases and J 2 bases, leaving 12 bases between the germline ends.